This T cell receptor (beta chain) was profiled in a study of blood T cells in healthy people across ages (dated by TCRdb to between 2015 and 2016). For context, the study as a whole: In model experiments, template switching captured roughly one uniquely barcoded TCR beta cDNA molecule for every two T cells. Four age groups were formed from the donors: young (average approximately 15 years), middle-aged (around 37), aged (62) and long-lived (more than 75). To track age-related changes in TCR beta repertoire diversity, the study relied on deep sequencing normalized with unique cDNA molecular identifiers. To avoid experimental bias, donors of different ages were randomly spread across the sequencing lanes. The study analyzed two additional independent replicas of 1 million unique cDNA reads from the same blood draw for two donors, one aged 18 to 30 and one aged 80 or older.

Library generation was performed with 5' RACE. Sequencing took place on an Illumina HiSeq 2500. A second PCR of roughly 7 to 11 cycles was performed with a sample-barcoded 5' primer and a J-beta primer mix. A template-switch 5' adaptor carrying 12 random nucleotides introduced a unique molecular identifier onto each TCR beta cDNA molecule. Each sample yielded at least 2.5 million CDR3-containing paired-end reads. First-strand cDNA was synthesized from all RNA with the Mint cDNA synthesis kit, primed by a TRBC-specific oligonucleotide. Following uracil-DNA glycosylase treatment, all cDNA underwent a first 18-cycle PCR with the universal primers M1SS and BC2_uni_R. Per the authors' processing: Each sample was normalized by randomly selecting 1 million high-quality reads, each carrying a distinct molecular identifier. Reads with shared molecular identifiers were discarded instead of being binned into consensus sequences. MiTCR, with a Q25 quality threshold and the strictest error-elimination algorithm, was used for CDR3 identification, clonotype clustering and error correction. Lower-bound total TCR beta diversity was estimated with a nonparametric unseen species model using Euler transformation. The public sequencing data were trimmed at Q25 with fastp and processed into clonotypes with MiXCR by TCRdb, which kept only in-frame beta chains. Each CDR3 protein appears once, grouped with its most common genes and DNA. TCRdb's processing, not the study's, gives the V and J calls here. This sample holds under 850,000 distinct CDR3 sequences; roughly 35% were observed only once. Together, the top ten hold 10% to 15% of the sample.

V is cut back by 4 bases and J by 2 bases, with 5 bases in the junction unmatched. Per the germline V gene, SQVTM is the CDR1 and ANQGSEA is the CDR2. Spanning cysteine to phenylalanine, the CDR3 consists of 13 amino acids. CDR3 DNA is the only sequence kept; it has 39 bases, read in frame from the first base. This clonotype has at least ten counts. Which antigen it targets is not known. Per-base qualities were not stored, and no clone one base away is much larger. General findings and caveats noted by the study authors: Bulk unsorted PBMC profiling prevented conclusive comparison of naive and antigen-experienced compartments. The long-lived group showed more naive CD4+ T cells, fewer expanded clones and increased TCR diversity than the aged group, suggesting age selection. The percentage of naive T cells measured by flow cytometry correlated strongly with observed TCR beta diversity. Estimates of total diversity from one million sequenced T cells were regarded as lower bounds and underestimates. Observed TCR beta diversity per million T cells fell roughly linearly with age, and a significant reduction was already apparent by age roughly 41. Donor CMV infection status was unknown, potentially confounding age-related changes in expanded clonotypes.

Donors were under 40 systemically healthy Caucasian individuals from Russia aged roughly 6 to 90 years. Each donor gave around 9.9 milliliters of peripheral blood, collected into EDTA-treated Vacutainer tubes. Ficoll-Paque density-gradient centrifugation was used to isolate PBMCs, with at least 6.5 million per sample. Trizol reagent was used to extract total RNA from the PBMCs, yielding at least 5 micrograms per sample. For every donor, an aliquot of PBMCs went through flow cytometry to measure the percentages of naive CD45RAhigh/CD27high T cells. This receptor was taken from a man aged 18-30 years in good health. The V and J segments used are TRBV29-1 and TRBJ2-7; 7 nucleotides in the junction match TRBD1. The sequencing sample was made of blood. The DNA sequence is TGCAGCGTTGGCTCGGACAGGACCTACGAGCAGTACTTC. Its product reads: CSVGSDRTYEQYF.